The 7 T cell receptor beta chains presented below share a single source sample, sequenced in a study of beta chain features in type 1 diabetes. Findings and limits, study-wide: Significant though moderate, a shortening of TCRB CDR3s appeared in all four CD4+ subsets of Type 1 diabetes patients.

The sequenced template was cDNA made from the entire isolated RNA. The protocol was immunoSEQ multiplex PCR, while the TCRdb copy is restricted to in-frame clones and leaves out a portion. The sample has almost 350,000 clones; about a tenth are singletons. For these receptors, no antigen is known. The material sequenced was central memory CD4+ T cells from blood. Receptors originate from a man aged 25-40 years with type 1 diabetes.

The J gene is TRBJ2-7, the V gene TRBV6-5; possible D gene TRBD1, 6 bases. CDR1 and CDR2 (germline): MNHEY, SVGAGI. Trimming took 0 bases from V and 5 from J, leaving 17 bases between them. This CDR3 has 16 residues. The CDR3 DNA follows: TGTGCCAGCAGTTACTCGATGTTCAGGGGCGTCCACGAGCAGTACTTC. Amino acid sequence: CASSYSMFRGVHEQYF.

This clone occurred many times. CDR3 in DNA: TGCGCCAGCAGCTTGGTCAGCGGGGAGGGCACAGATACGCAGTATTTT. This gives the protein CASSLVSGEGTDTQYF. The J gene is TRBJ2-3, the V gene TRBV5-1, with TRBD2 identical over 7 bases. Germline V lookup: CDR1 SGHRS, CDR2 YFSETQ. V was clipped by 0 bases and J by 1 base; unmatched bases: 5. There are 16 residues in the CDR3.

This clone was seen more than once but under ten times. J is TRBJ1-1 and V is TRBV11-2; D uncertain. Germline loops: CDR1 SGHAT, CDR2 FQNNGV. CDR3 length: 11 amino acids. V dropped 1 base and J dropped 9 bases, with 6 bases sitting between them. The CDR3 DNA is TGTGCCAGCAGCTTAGTCAGTCAAGCTTTCTTT. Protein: CASSLVSQAFF.

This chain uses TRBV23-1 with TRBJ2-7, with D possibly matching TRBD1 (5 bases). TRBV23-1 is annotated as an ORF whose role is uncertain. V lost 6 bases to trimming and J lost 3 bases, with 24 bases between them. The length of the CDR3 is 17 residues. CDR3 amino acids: CASSRCDSGPISYEQYF. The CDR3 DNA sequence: TGCGCCAGCAGCCGGTGCGACAGTGGCCCTATAAGCTACGAGCAGTACTTC.

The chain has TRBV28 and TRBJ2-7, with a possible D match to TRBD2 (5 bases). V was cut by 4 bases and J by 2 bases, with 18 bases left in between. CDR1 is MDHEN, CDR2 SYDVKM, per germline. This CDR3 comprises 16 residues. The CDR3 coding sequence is TGTGCCAGCAGTTCCTCGGGGAGCGGCGCTCCCTACGAGCAGTACTTC. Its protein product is CASSSSGSGAPYEQYF.

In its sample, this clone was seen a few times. The CDR3 loop reads CASSKLMLAGTGGSVQYF. The CDR3 DNA is TGTGCCAGCAGCAAGTTAATGCTCGCCGGGACAGGGGGTTCGGTGCAGTACTTC. The chain carries TRBV21-1 and TRBJ2-7; the D segment call TRBD1 is taken from the table without a DNA check. TRBV21-1 is classified as a pseudogene. The CDR3 totals 18 residues.

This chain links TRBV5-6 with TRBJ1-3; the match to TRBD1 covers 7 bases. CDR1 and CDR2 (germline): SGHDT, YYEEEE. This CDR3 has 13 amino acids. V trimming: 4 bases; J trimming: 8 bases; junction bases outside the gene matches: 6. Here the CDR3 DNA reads TGTGCCAGCAGCCGGGGACAGCTCGACACCATATATTTT. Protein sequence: CASSRGQLDTIYF.